What follows is one TCR beta chain and its context. One entry per CDR3 protein results from TCRdb running MiXCR on the 5' RACE reads. The sample lists 200,000 to 250,000 distinct CDR3 sequences; more than 9.5% were seen once. In germline, CDR1 is KGHDR, CDR2 SFDVKD. J was trimmed by 1 base and V by 10 bases; bases with no gene match: 4. The CDR3 is 15 residues long. This specimen belongs to a study of identical twins. These sequences were also reported in another study, on yellow fever vaccine responses in identical twins.

Sequencing was performed on memory (CD45RO+) T cells sorted from blood. This receptor was taken from a woman aged 18-29 years in good health. This rearrangement joins TRBV24-1 to TRBJ2-2; TRBD1 matches at 11 bases. In DNA, the CDR3 is TGTGCCACTCCGGGACAGGGGGAGAACACCGGGGAGCTGTTTTTT. Its protein product is CATPGQGENTGELFF.